This T cell receptor (beta chain) was sequenced for a study of cytomegalovirus exposure and HLA in healthy donors. This CDR3 spans 15 amino acids. With 4 bases removed from V and 2 bases from J, the gap between germline ends came to 12 bases. CDR1 SGHRS and CDR2 YFSETQ come from the germline V gene. About this clone: What it binds is unknown.

The study, taken as a whole, reports: Later analysis associated a missense DCLRE1C variant with TCR beta V- and J-gene trimming. There were a few CMV-associated chains whose specificity for CMV antigens was confirmed in vitro. Usually a TCR sequence was rare, but some public TCRs were found in many donors.

PCR involved 60 Vbeta and 13 Jbeta primers. Libraries were prepared by immunoSEQ multiplex PCR; TCRdb keeps only in-frame clonotypes and omits some of them. The sample has around 130,000 clones; over 65% are singletons. This clonotype originated in a middle-aged man in good health and CMV-seronegative. Sequences were obtained from PBMCs. The chain is built from TRBV5-1 and TRBJ2-2, with unresolved D. CDR3 loop: CASSLPGANTGELFF. CDR3 nucleotides: TGCGCCAGCAGCCTACCGGGTGCCAACACCGGGGAGCTGTTTTTT.